This TCR beta chain emerged from a study of blood T cell repertoires in COVID-19. Clones were sequenced by immunoSEQ multiplex PCR, and TCRdb holds only the in-frame ones, with some missing. Of some 150,000 clones in the sample, around nine tenths were seen once. The CDR3 is 14 amino acids. Germline V gene data show CDR1 as SGDLS and CDR2 as YYNGEE. V dropped 4 bases and J dropped 5; count of bases not matched to a gene: 3. The genes are TRBV9 and TRBJ1-4; 9 bases map to TRBD1. The sequence came from a woman aged 50 to 65 with active or convalescent COVID-19. Specimen: peripheral blood. CDR3 DNA sequence: TGTGCCAGCAGCTCCGACAGGGGGAATGAAAAACTGTTTTTT. Translated: CASSSDRGNEKLFF.